One T cell receptor beta chain is described in this entry. No antigen is known for it. Vbeta (60) and Jbeta (13) primers were used in the PCR. Study processing details: Some 80 million unique TCR beta chains, 9 million to 12 million shared, were counted in a later analysis. TCRdb's table, derived via immunoSEQ multiplex PCR, lists solely in-frame clones and lacks some. D and trimming come from the DNA, and the V and J calls and clone size come from that table. In the table there are about 190,000 clones, around three quarters of which are singletons. This specimen belongs to a study of cytomegalovirus exposure and HLA in healthy donors. Study results and caveats: Cytomegalovirus-associated TCR beta chains were listed, numbering 164.

This CDR3 is built from 14 residues. The V gene's germline CDR1 is SEHNR and CDR2 FQNEAQ (reference sequence). V was shortened by 5 bases and J by 3 bases, with 13 bases between the two germline ends. Specimen: PBMCs. The rearrangement joins TRBV7-9 to TRBJ1-2; no clear D gene. The receptor's source is a woman aged 18-29 years in good health and CMV-seronegative. As DNA, the CDR3 is TGTGCCAGCAGCCTACCCACTACCCACTATGGCTACACCTTC. Translated, it gives CASSLPTTHYGYTF. Combining the CDR3 with reference TRBV7-9 and TRBJ1-2 gives the whole variable domain DTGVSQNPRHKITKRGQNVTFRCDPISEHNRLYWYRQTLGQGPEFLTYFQNEAQLEKSRLLSDRFSAERPKGSFSTLEIQRTEQGDSAMYLCASSLPTTHYGYTFGSGTRLTVV.